Below, one T cell receptor (beta chain) is given with its context. What it binds is not known. Sequencing was performed with immunoSEQ multiplex PCR; in TCRdb, only in-frame clones are kept and a portion is missing. The sample yields roughly 69,000 clones, 91% seen once. The data are from a study of OX40 agonist ivuxolimab in advanced cancers. Turning to the study itself: Antecedent anti-PD-1, anti-PD-L1 or anti-CTLA-4 therapy was permissible, with about 40% having received some.

Findings and limits, study-wide: On average, CD8+ T cells showed a greater number of expanded clones than CD4+. Both blood CD4+ and CD8+ T cells showed clonal growth by week 6 at 0.1 to 3.0 mg/kg.

This CDR3 is 15 amino acids long. V gave up 4 bases and J gave up 0 bases, with 13 bases separating them. Germline V lookup: CDR1 SGHNT, CDR2 YYREEE (reference sequence). The chain links TRBV5-4 to TRBJ2-5, with D possibly being TRBD1 (6 bases). The sample was CD4+ or CD8+ T cells sorted from blood, taken in a trial of the OX40 agonist ivuxolimab. The receptor comes from an adult with an advanced solid tumor such as melanoma, head and neck, liver or kidney cancer. CDR3 nucleotide sequence: TGTGCCAGCAGCCCTAACAGGGTGTACCAAGAGACCCAGTACTTC. Translating gives CASSPNRVYQETQYF.